A selection of T cell receptor beta chains follows, all from one sample in a study of T cells in localized non-small cell lung cancer. Data came from immunoSEQ multiplex PCR; TCRdb stores just in-frame clones and leaves some out. This table has about 16,000 clones, 85% appearing once. Material: peripheral blood, obtained before any cancer treatment. These receptor sequences come from a male donor at least 60 years old with stage I lung adenocarcinoma. Both conserved end residues are part of each CDR3. Each record gives: V gene, J gene, D gene, CDR3 protein. D genes are given only for firm matches.

V gene: TRBV6-5; J gene: TRBJ1-1; D gene: -; CDR3 protein: CASSYRLGTEAFF
V gene: TRBV7-2; J gene: TRBJ2-1; D gene: TRBD2; CDR3 protein: CASSLKGGSLGNEQFF
V gene: TRBV6-5; J gene: TRBJ2-6; D gene: -; CDR3 protein: CASSSGAGANVLTF
V gene: TRBV28; J gene: TRBJ1-5; D gene: -; CDR3 protein: CASSLSGISNQPQHF
V gene: TRBV28; J gene: TRBJ2-1; D gene: -; CDR3 protein: CASSPWEGGDSYNEQFF
V gene: TRBV6-6; J gene: TRBJ1-1; D gene: -; CDR3 protein: CASSYSRTNGHSF
V gene: TRBV18; J gene: TRBJ1-4; D gene: TRBD1; CDR3 protein: CASSATGTGGEKLFF
V gene: TRBV6-6; J gene: TRBJ2-4; D gene: -; CDR3 protein: CASGKSTDDIQYF
V gene: TRBV18; J gene: TRBJ1-1; D gene: -; CDR3 protein: CASSPVRGGFTEAFF
V gene: TRBV5-1; J gene: TRBJ2-6; D gene: TRBD1; CDR3 protein: CASSRSTGTGISGANVLTF
V gene: TRBV4-2; J gene: TRBJ2-5; D gene: TRBD2; CDR3 protein: CASSQEERGGETQYF
V gene: TRBV6-1; J gene: TRBJ1-5; D gene: -; CDR3 protein: CASSERVVGQPQHF
V gene: TRBV4-1; J gene: TRBJ1-4; D gene: -; CDR3 protein: CASSQEGMAGLNEKLFF
V gene: TRBV5-6; J gene: TRBJ1-5; D gene: -; CDR3 protein: CASSLGGQGQPQHF
V gene: TRBV10-1; J gene: TRBJ1-6; D gene: -; CDR3 protein: CASSGSGNGSPLHF
V gene: TRBV6-1; J gene: TRBJ2-4; D gene: TRBD1; CDR3 protein: CASSRDRGSDIQYF
V gene: TRBV2; J gene: TRBJ2-3; D gene: -; CDR3 protein: CASSARTATDTQYF
V gene: TRBV18; J gene: TRBJ1-3; D gene: -; CDR3 protein: CASSLATGNTIYF
V gene: TRBV30; J gene: TRBJ2-5; D gene: -; CDR3 protein: CAWSVRAGGETQYF
V gene: TRBV13; J gene: TRBJ2-7; D gene: -; CDR3 protein: CASSLMNEQYF
V gene: TRBV28; J gene: TRBJ1-2; D gene: -; CDR3 protein: CASSLAPGTQGDYTF
V gene: TRBV18; J gene: TRBJ2-7; D gene: -; CDR3 protein: CASSPRPGDYEQYF
V gene: TRBV30; J gene: TRBJ2-1; D gene: -; CDR3 protein: CAWQRSSYNEQFF
V gene: TRBV7-8; J gene: TRBJ2-1; D gene: -; CDR3 protein: CASSLLGVSGEQFF
V gene: TRBV5-4; J gene: TRBJ1-5; D gene: -; CDR3 protein: CASSLGGRGPQPQHF
V gene: TRBV6-1; J gene: TRBJ1-2; D gene: -; CDR3 protein: CASSPTGIGYGYTF
V gene: TRBV7-3; J gene: TRBJ1-1; D gene: TRBD1; CDR3 protein: CASSLEGGAGTEAFF
V gene: TRBV7-3; J gene: TRBJ2-2; D gene: -; CDR3 protein: CASSAGLFTGELFF
V gene: TRBV7-8; J gene: TRBJ1-6; D gene: -; CDR3 protein: CASSLGGGNSPLHF
V gene: TRBV28; J gene: TRBJ2-5; D gene: -; CDR3 protein: CASSLEGSWYQETQYF
V gene: TRBV6-6; J gene: TRBJ1-1; D gene: -; CDR3 protein: CASYRIQEGGAFF
V gene: TRBV4-1; J gene: TRBJ2-3; D gene: TRBD2; CDR3 protein: CASSQFSGRGTDTQYF
V gene: TRBV4-3; J gene: TRBJ2-1; D gene: TRBD2; CDR3 protein: CASSQDTSGEYNEQFF
V gene: TRBV29-1; J gene: TRBJ1-3; D gene: TRBD1; CDR3 protein: CSVERTGASGNTIYF
V gene: TRBV7-8; J gene: TRBJ2-1; D gene: TRBD1; CDR3 protein: CASSFRQGRDDEQFF
V gene: TRBV6-1; J gene: TRBJ2-1; D gene: -; CDR3 protein: CASQRDNSYNEQFF
V gene: TRBV2; J gene: TRBJ1-3; D gene: -; CDR3 protein: CASSSFGNTIYF
V gene: TRBV4-1; J gene: TRBJ1-6; D gene: -; CDR3 protein: CASSQRGRDSPLHF
V gene: TRBV4-3; J gene: TRBJ1-2; D gene: TRBD1; CDR3 protein: CASSQERVTGQGWDYGYTF
V gene: TRBV5-6; J gene: TRBJ1-6; D gene: TRBD1; CDR3 protein: CASSARGQGPSPLHF
V gene: TRBV10-2; J gene: TRBJ2-5; D gene: -; CDR3 protein: CASSEASYQETQYF
V gene: TRBV5-1; J gene: TRBJ1-3; D gene: -; CDR3 protein: CASSELGPSGNTIYF
V gene: TRBV7-7; J gene: TRBJ2-6; D gene: -; CDR3 protein: CASSLGHSGANVLTF
V gene: TRBV15; J gene: TRBJ2-2; D gene: -; CDR3 protein: CATSRLVGGNTGELFF
V gene: TRBV19; J gene: TRBJ1-4; D gene: -; CDR3 protein: CASSWGGTTNEKLFF
V gene: TRBV6-5; J gene: TRBJ2-7; D gene: -; CDR3 protein: CASRGHYPYEQYF
V gene: TRBV5-1; J gene: TRBJ2-2; D gene: TRBD2; CDR3 protein: CASSLRTSGRAVRAGELFF
V gene: TRBV19; J gene: TRBJ1-1; D gene: TRBD1; CDR3 protein: CASSTRDRVNTEAFF
V gene: TRBV5-4; J gene: TRBJ2-1; D gene: -; CDR3 protein: CASSFSYEQFF
V gene: TRBV5-8; J gene: TRBJ2-3; D gene: -; CDR3 protein: CASSLGDLVRADTQYF
V gene: TRBV5-4; J gene: TRBJ2-2; D gene: -; CDR3 protein: CASSLGGGTPNTGELFF
V gene: TRBV5-4; J gene: TRBJ2-4; D gene: -; CDR3 protein: CASSGRQGRKNIQYF
V gene: TRBV28; J gene: TRBJ2-3; D gene: -; CDR3 protein: CASSFSRAGAGFSTDTQYF
V gene: TRBV7-9; J gene: TRBJ1-2; D gene: -; CDR3 protein: CASSPQGGYGYTF